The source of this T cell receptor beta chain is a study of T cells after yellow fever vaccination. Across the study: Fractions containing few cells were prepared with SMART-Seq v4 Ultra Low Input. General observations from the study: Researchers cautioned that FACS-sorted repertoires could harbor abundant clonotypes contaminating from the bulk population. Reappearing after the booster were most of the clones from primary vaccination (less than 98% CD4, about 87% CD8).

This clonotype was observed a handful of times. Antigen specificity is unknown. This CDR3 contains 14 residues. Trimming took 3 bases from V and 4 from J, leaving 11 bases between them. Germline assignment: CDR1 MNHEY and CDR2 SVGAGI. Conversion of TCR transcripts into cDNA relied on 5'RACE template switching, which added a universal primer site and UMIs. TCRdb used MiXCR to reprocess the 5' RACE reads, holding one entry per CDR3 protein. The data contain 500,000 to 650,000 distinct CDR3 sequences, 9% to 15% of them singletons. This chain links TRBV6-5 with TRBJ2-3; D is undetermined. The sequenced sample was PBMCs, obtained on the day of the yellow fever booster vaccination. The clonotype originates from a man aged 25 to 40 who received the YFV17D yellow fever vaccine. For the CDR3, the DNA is TGTGCCAGCAGTTATTTTATAGTTGCAGATACGCAGTATTTT. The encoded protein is CASSYFIVADTQYF.